In its sample, the clone carrying this T cell receptor beta chain was seen a few times. Its antigen is not identified. The data were taken from a study of blood T cells in healthy people across ages. The study's findings and limits: Fewer expanded clones and more diversity marked long-lived versus aged donors.

Those donating, healthy Caucasian individuals from Russia, were aged roughly 6 to 90. Donors gave ten milliliters of peripheral blood apiece. The amount of total RNA extracted per sample was at least 6 micrograms. A second PCR, run for roughly 7 to 11 cycles, used a sample-barcoded 5' primer plus a J-beta primer mix. A single record per CDR3 protein comes from TCRdb applying MiXCR to the 5' RACE reads. The sample has over 1,300,000 distinct CDR3 sequences, 59% seen once. CDR3 length: 16 residues. Germline CDR1 ENHRY, CDR2 SYGVKD. Trimming cost V 2 bases and J 3 bases; bases outside gene matches: 9. The sequencing input was blood. The V gene is TRBV10-3, the J gene TRBJ2-7; 8 positions match TRBD1. The sequence was obtained from a young man in good health. The CDR3 protein is CAISEPDRGPDYEQYF. The CDR3 DNA reads TGTGCCATCAGTGAGCCCGACAGGGGCCCAGACTACGAGCAGTACTTC.